This is a list of T cell receptor beta chains from one sample in a study of neurological immune-mediated disorders. TCRdb reprocessed the 5' RACE reads with MiXCR, giving one entry per CDR3 protein. This sample has 71,000 or so distinct CDR3 sequences, with roughly an eighth found just once. Sequencing used PBMCs. The receptors were sampled from a female donor with HTLV-1-associated myelopathy (HAM/TSP). CDR3s include the opening cysteine and the closing phenylalanine or tryptophan. D genes are given only for firm matches. Clone size is stated in some rows and not others, as once, few, many or a class when expanded.

j_call d_call clone_size v_call cdr3_nt cdr3_aa
TRBJ2-7 TRBD1 many TRBV6-6 TGTGCCAGCAGTACCAGGACAGGGCTCTCCTACGAGCAGTACTTC CASSTRTGLSYEQYF
TRBJ2-2 TRBD2 . TRBV6-2/TRBV6-3 TGTGCCAACAGTTACTGGGGACTAGCGGGGGAGAAAACCGGGGAGCTGTTTTTT CANSYWGLAGEKTGELFF
TRBJ2-1 TRBD2 . TRBV20-1 TGCAGTGCTAGTAGTTTAGCGGGGGACCGAGACAATGAGCAGTTCTTC CSASSLAGDRDNEQFF
TRBJ2-5 . many TRBV5-1 TGCGCCAGCAGCTTGGGTTCGCGGGAAGAGACCCAGTACTTC CASSLGSREETQYF
TRBJ2-5 . many TRBV29-1 TGCAGCGCCAGCCGGGGCAGCAAGAAAGAGACCCAGTACTTC CSASRGSKKETQYF
TRBJ2-1 . large TRBV5-1 TGTGCCAGCAGTTTAGGTGGCAATGAGCAGTTCTTC CASSLGGNEQFF
TRBJ2-1 . many TRBV28 TGTGCCAGCACCACGTACAATGAGCAGTTCTTC CASTTYNEQFF
TRBJ2-1 TRBD1 many TRBV27 TGTGCCAGCAGAGAAACAGGGGCGGATGAGCAGTTCTTC CASRETGADEQFF
TRBJ2-1 . many TRBV20-1 TGCAGTGCTATCTCGAGCGCGGTGGCCTACAATGAGCAGTTCTTC CSAISSAVAYNEQFF
TRBJ1-5 TRBD1 many TRBV6-5 TGTGCCAGCAGACCGGGACAGGATAATCAGCCCCAGCATTTT CASRPGQDNQPQHF
TRBJ2-7 TRBD1 many TRBV28 TGTGCCAGCAGTTCCCAAGACAGGGGGAGTTGGTCCTACGAGCAGTACTTC CASSSQDRGSWSYEQYF
TRBJ2-7 TRBD1 many TRBV15 TGTGCTACCAGCAGAGGTCGACAGGGGGGCGAGCAGTACTTC CATSRGRQGGEQYF
TRBJ2-5 TRBD1 . TRBV7-6 TGTGCCAGCAGCGACTCGGGACAGGGGGGTGAGACCCAGTACTTC CASSDSGQGGETQYF
TRBJ2-3 . many TRBV27 TGTGCCAGCAGTTTAGAGTATACTAGCACAGATACGCAGTATTTT CASSLEYTSTDTQYF
TRBJ2-5 . many TRBV20-1 TGCAGTGCTAGAGGGCTAGATTCCGGAGAGACCCAGTACTTC CSARGLDSGETQYF
TRBJ1-4 . many TRBV28 TGTGCCAGCAGTCGACCTTTGGGGGGAGCAACTAATGAAAAACTGTTTTTT CASSRPLGGATNEKLFF
TRBJ2-5 . many TRBV7-2 TGTGCCAGCAGTTTGCAGGGTCGCCAAGAGACCCAGTACTTC CASSLQGRQETQYF
TRBJ1-4 . many TRBV6-2/TRBV6-3 TGTGCCGTGAATGAAGGGGAACCCACAACTAATGAAAAACTGTTTTTT CAVNEGEPTTNEKLFF
TRBJ2-5 TRBD1 few TRBV5-1 TGCGCCAGCAGCTCCGACAGGGCTGGAGAGACCCAGTACTTC CASSSDRAGETQYF
TRBJ2-7 . many TRBV28 TGTGCCAGCAGGCTGTGGACGGGGGTCTCCTACGAGCAGTACTTC CASRLWTGVSYEQYF
TRBJ2-2 . many TRBV7-6 TGTGCCAGCAGCTTAAGTTGGGGGTTCGCGAACACCGGGGAGCTGTTTTTT CASSLSWGFANTGELFF
TRBJ2-5 . many TRBV5-5 TGTGCCAGCAGCTTGGGGGCACCTCAAGAGACCCAGTACTTC CASSLGAPQETQYF
TRBJ1-2 . many TRBV28 TGTGCCAGCAGTTTAGTGGGGGGGGCCGGGGGCTACACCTTC CASSLVGGAGGYTF
TRBJ2-3 TRBD2 many TRBV5-1 TGCGCCAGCAGCTCGCTGGGACTAGCGACTGGTAGCACAGATACGCAGTATTTT CASSSLGLATGSTDTQYF
TRBJ1-2 . many TRBV29-1 TGCAGCGTTGCTAGTCCCTCGTATGGCTACACCTTC CSVASPSYGYTF
TRBJ2-2 . . TRBV12-2 TGTGCAAGTCGCTCGATGGAATACACCGGGGAGCTGTTTTTT CASRSMEYTGELFF
TRBJ1-6 . . TRBV6-6 TGTGCCAGCAGTTACGGCCAGGGCGGGGATTCACCCCTCCACTTT CASSYGQGGDSPLHF
TRBJ2-5 . many TRBV4-1 TGCGCCAGCAGCCAAGATGGGGGAACAGAAGAGACCCAGTACTTC CASSQDGGTEETQYF
TRBJ2-1 . many TRBV7-2 TGTGCCAGCAGCTTCGGTGTTAGGAGCGGTGAGCAGTTCTTC CASSFGVRSGEQFF
TRBJ2-2 TRBD1 many TRBV15 TGTGCTACCAGCTACGGCAGGGGGCCGAACACCGGGGAGCTGTTTTTT CATSYGRGPNTGELFF
TRBJ2-7 . many TRBV20-1 TGCAGTGCTAGATCCGAGTTGGGAGACTACGAGCAGTACTTC CSARSELGDYEQYF
TRBJ1-6 . many TRBV12-3/TRBV12-4 TGTGCCAGCAGGGCCGATGGTTATACTGGTTCACCCCTCCACTTT CASRADGYTGSPLHF
TRBJ2-4 . . TRBV20-1 TGCAGTGCTAGAGACCCCACGGCTGGTGTTAAAAACATTCAGTACTTC CSARDPTAGVKNIQYF
TRBJ2-1 . many TRBV28 TGTGCCAGCAGTTTACCCCGGGCCTTAACAGATGAGCAGTTCTTC CASSLPRALTDEQFF
TRBJ1-6 TRBD1 . TRBV5-1 TGCGCCAGCCGCCGGGACAGAGATTCACCCCTCCACTTT CASRRDRDSPLHF
TRBJ1-2 TRBD1 many TRBV4-3 TGCGCCAGCAGCCAAGATTGGGTAGACAGGGGAAAATATGGCTACACCTTC CASSQDWVDRGKYGYTF
TRBJ2-6 . many TRBV7-2 TGTGCCAGCAGCCCCATCAGGCTGGGACCTCTCTCTGGGGCCAACGTCCTGACTTTC CASSPIRLGPLSGANVLTF
TRBJ2-3 . . TRBV6-5 TGTGCCAGCAGTCTATCCCGCTTCCCTATAGGTGTCAAAGATACGCAGTATTTT CASSLSRFPIGVKDTQYF
TRBJ2-1 . many TRBV12-3/TRBV12-4 TGTGCCAGCAGTTGGCCAGCGAGCTCCTACAATGAGCAGTTCTTC CASSWPASSYNEQFF
TRBJ2-2 . many TRBV11-2 TGTGCCAGCAGCTTAGAAGCGGGTAGGACCGGGGAGCTGTTTTTT CASSLEAGRTGELFF
TRBJ1-3 . many TRBV10-3 TGTGCCATCAGTGTTGGGAGCTCTGGAAACACCATATATTTT CAISVGSSGNTIYF
TRBJ2-1 . many TRBV5-5 TGTGCCAGCAGCGACCGGGACACCTCCTCCTACAATGAGCAGTTCTTC CASSDRDTSSYNEQFF
TRBJ2-7 . many TRBV28 TGTGCCAGCAGTTCTAGGGGCGTCGGGTCCTACGAGCAGTACTTC CASSSRGVGSYEQYF
TRBJ2-2 . many TRBV29-1 TGCAGCGTTGATCTGGTGGAGGACGCGAACACCGGGGAGCTGTTTTTT CSVDLVEDANTGELFF
TRBJ1-1 . . TRBV6-1 TGTGCCAGCAGTGTCATGGGAAAGGACACTGAAGCTTTCTTT CASSVMGKDTEAFF
TRBJ1-5 TRBD1 many TRBV27 TGTGCCAGCAGCACAGGGGGCGGCAATCAGCCCCAGCATTTT CASSTGGGNQPQHF
TRBJ2-1 . many TRBV20-1 TGCAGTGCGACACCTTCGAAGGGCTCCTACAATGAGCAGTTCTTC CSATPSKGSYNEQFF
TRBJ2-3 TRBD2 many TRBV5-1 TGCGCCAGCAGCTTGGGCTTGCTAGCGGGGGACCCAGATACGCAGTATTTT CASSLGLLAGDPDTQYF
TRBJ2-7 . many TRBV28 TGTGCCAGCAGTTTGGTCCGACGCCACGAGCAGTACTTC CASSLVRRHEQYF
TRBJ1-4 . many TRBV28 TGTGCCAGCAGTTTATACTCCTCTAATGAAAAACTGTTTTTT CASSLYSSNEKLFF
TRBJ2-6 . . TRBV6-1 TGTGCCAGCAGTGAACCGGCAGTTGGGGCCAACGTCCTGACTTTC CASSEPAVGANVLTF
TRBJ2-3 . many TRBV28 TGTGCCAGCAGTTCGGACAGACTGCCAGATACGCAGTATTTT CASSSDRLPDTQYF
TRBJ2-3 . many TRBV5-1 TGCGCCAGCAGGGGACAAAGCACAGATACGCAGTATTTT CASRGQSTDTQYF
TRBJ2-7 TRBD1 . TRBV5-1 TGCGCCAGCAGGATCGGGACAGGGCAGTACGAGCAGTACTTC CASRIGTGQYEQYF
TRBJ2-7 TRBD1 . TRBV25-1 TGTGCCAGCAGTAACCCCCCGCAGGGGGCGAACGGCGAGCAGTACTTC CASSNPPQGANGEQYF
TRBJ2-5 . . TRBV5-1 TGCGCCAGCAGCTTGTTGATAGCCGGGGGTGAGACCCAGTACTTC CASSLLIAGGETQYF
TRBJ1-2 TRBD1 . TRBV5-6 TGTGCCAGCAGCTTTAGGAACAGGGGAGGAGGCTACACCTTC CASSFRNRGGGYTF